The source of this T cell receptor (beta chain) is a study of beta chain features in type 1 diabetes. CDR3 size: 14 residues. Per germline, CDR1 LNHDA and CDR2 SQIVND (reference sequence). V was trimmed by 0 bases and J by 4 bases, leaving 9 bases between them. General study findings and limits: In all four CD4+ subsets, TCRB CDR3 length was significantly, moderately reduced in type 1 diabetes. VDJ junctions from type 1 diabetes patients carried fewer insertions and larger deletions.

The study reverse transcribed the entire isolated RNA, so it sequenced expressed TCRB transcripts. Assay: immunoSEQ multiplex PCR; the TCRdb copy retains only in-frame clones and omits some. The sample shows about 700,000 clones, about an eighth of them seen only once. Post-sort purity exceeded 95% for all sorted populations. To note about this clone: Its antigen remains unidentified.

The sample taken for sequencing was naive CD4+ T cells from blood. This receptor was identified in a young man with type 1 diabetes. The chain links TRBV19 to TRBJ1-2, with D possibly matching TRBD1 (6 bases). CDR3 loop: CASSIEGASYGYTF. The CDR3 region has the DNA TGTGCCAGTAGTATAGAGGGGGCAAGCTATGGCTACACCTTC.